This passage covers 20 T cell receptor beta chains from one sample sequenced in a study of T-cell reconstitution after alpha-beta-depleted transplantation in children. TCRbeta library construction was performed incorporating unique molecular identifiers. TCRdb itself ran the PCR reads through MiXCR, one entry per CDR3 protein. The repertoire holds about a million distinct CDR3 sequences, with around 30% as singletons. Here the sequenced sample was PBMCs, mostly from graft donor cells, taken 360 days after TCRalphabeta/CD19-depleted stem cell transplant. These receptors were collected from a boy under three years old who had a stem cell transplant for SCID, so the T cells may come from the graft donor.

The CDR3 sequence is CASRAGVSYEQYF. The CDR3 bases are TGTGCCAGCAGGGCGGGGGTCTCCTACGAGCAGTACTTC. This sequence joins TRBV6-2 or TRBV6-3 and TRBJ2-7, with 7 bases matching TRBD2. Germline CDR1 MNHEY, CDR2 SVGEGT. This CDR3 spans 13 amino acids. V shed 6 bases and J 0 bases; nucleotides not matched to a gene: 2.

This chain connects TRBV5-6 to TRBJ2-3, with TRBD2 identical over 10 bases. CDR1 and CDR2 from the germline V gene are SGHDT and YYEEEE. Germline trimming cut 0 bases from V and 6 bases from J; bases unmatched to any gene: 13. CDR3 size: 18 residues. The CDR3 loop reads CASSLATLAGARGDTQYF. The CDR3 DNA reads TGTGCCAGCAGCTTGGCAACTCTAGCGGGGGCCCGCGGCGATACGCAGTATTTT.

About this clonotype: Its ends do not fully match the called genes, so a read error is possible. The chain employs TRBV5-1 and TRBJ1-6, with 7 bases identical to TRBD1. Germline V lookup: CDR1 SGHRS, CDR2 YFSETQ. CDR3 length: 16 residues. The CDR3 sequence: CDSSREGASSSSPLHF. The CDR3 region has the DNA TGCGACAGCAGCCGGGAGGGGGCTTCGTCAAGTTCACCCCTCCACTTT. Full variable domain (remainder filled in from reference TRBV5-1 and TRBJ1-6): KAGVTQTPRYLIKTRGQQVTLSCSPISGHRSVSWYQQTPGQGLQFLFEYFSETQRNKGNFPGRFSGRQFSNSRSEMNVSTLELGDSALYLCDSSREGASSSSPLHFGNGTRLTVT.

This clonotype appeared many times. J is TRBJ2-7 and V is TRBV5-1, with unresolved D. Germline V gene sequence: CDR1 SGHRS, CDR2 YFSETQ. The CDR3 has 14 amino acids. V lost 0 bases and J 7 bases, leaving 14 bases between the germline ends. The CDR3 DNA reads TGCGCCAGCAGCTTGGGACCCGGTTCAGAGGAGCAGTACTTC. It codes for CASSLGPGSEEQYF.

This clonotype was counted only a few times. The chain employs TRBV20-1 and TRBJ1-1, with D possibly matching TRBD1 (5 bases). The germline V gene encodes CDR1 DFQATT and CDR2 SNEGSKA (reference sequence). Between the trimmed V and J ends, which lost 6 bases and 8 bases, there was a span of 10 bases. CDR3 length: 10 amino acids. CDR3 DNA sequence: TGCAGTGCCCCCAACAGGGAAGCTTTCTTT. This translates into CSAPNREAFF.

This chain connects TRBV7-3 to TRBJ1-1; 9 bases fit TRBD1. CDR3 length equals 13 residues. CDR1 SGHTA and CDR2 FQGTGA come from the germline V gene. The V and J ends lost 6 bases and 7 bases, in that order; junction bases with no gene match: 6. The CDR3 is CASSPTGGVEAFF. The CDR3 nucleotides read TGTGCCAGCAGTCCGACAGGGGGGGTTGAAGCTTTCTTT.

J is TRBJ2-7 and V is TRBV7-9, with D maybe TRBD1 (5 bases). CDR3 size: 15 residues. Trimming cost V 3 bases and J 5 bases, with 17 bases left between them. Per the germline V gene, CDR1 is SEHNR and CDR2 is FQNEAQ (reference sequence). The CDR3 protein is CASSFESRVRNEQYF. The CDR3 bases are TGTGCCAGCAGCTTCGAGAGCAGGGTCCGTAACGAGCAGTACTTC.

This chain uses TRBV7-3 with TRBJ2-1; 13 positions match TRBD2. Germline values: CDR1 SGHTA, CDR2 FQGTGA. CDR3 length: 19 residues. V lost 5 bases to trimming and J lost 10 bases; unmatched junction nucleotides: 20. The CDR3 DNA is TGTGCCAGCAGCCCAGAAAGGGAGCCACCGGGACTAGCGGGGTCGGAGCAGTTCTTC. Translation gives CASSPEREPPGLAGSEQFF.

This clonotype was detected only a few times. The chain recombines TRBV28 with TRBJ1-1; 7 nucleotides line up with TRBD1. CDR1 and CDR2 (germline): MDHEN, SYDVKM. The CDR3 has 17 residues. Unmatched junction bases numbered 13, after V lost 5 bases and J lost 1 base. The CDR3 reads CASSRQGIRSENTEAFF. CDR3 nucleotides: TGTGCCAGCAGTAGACAGGGTATAAGGAGCGAGAACACTGAAGCTTTCTTT.

In its sample, this clonotype was seen once. This rearrangement joins TRBV5-1 to TRBJ2-7; 8 nucleotides align to TRBD1. The CDR3 covers 15 residues. CDR1 is SGHRS and CDR2 is YFSETQ in the germline V gene. With 2 bases clipped from V and 4 bases from J, the junction kept 8 bases outside the gene matches. The CDR3 nucleotides read TGCGCCAGCAGCTTTATTCCGACAGGGGCTTACGAGCAGTACTTC. It specifies CASSFIPTGAYEQYF.

The V call is TRBV29-1, the J call TRBJ2-1; D may be TRBD1 or TRBD2 (6 bases each). This CDR3 contains 14 residues. Between the trimmed V and J ends, which lost 8 bases and 5 bases, there was a span of 19 bases. CDR1 and CDR2 from the germline V gene are SQVTM and ANQGSEA. The CDR3 coding sequence is TGCAGCCCCGAATCCCGGGGGCCCGACAATGAGCAGTTCTTC. It specifies CSPESRGPDNEQFF.

The J gene is TRBJ2-3, the V gene TRBV27; maybe TRBD1 (5 bases). The V end lost 5 bases, the J end lost 3 bases, and 27 bases lay between the germline ends. The CDR3 length is 19 residues. CDR1 and CDR2 from the germline V gene are MNHEY and SMNVEV (reference sequence). The CDR3 is CASSPPLRWGNKGTDTQYF. For the CDR3, the DNA is TGTGCCAGCAGTCCCCCCCTCCGGTGGGGCAACAAAGGGACAGATACGCAGTATTTT.

This clonotype has more than one count but fewer than ten. J is TRBJ2-6 and V is TRBV7-8; possible D gene TRBD2, 5 bases. The CDR3 runs 18 residues. V was clipped by 5 bases and J by 0 bases, with 17 bases between them. Per germline, CDR1 SGHVS and CDR2 FQNEAQ. The CDR3 DNA reads TGTGCCAGCAGCGCCGAGGGTATAGGGTACTCTGGGGCCAACGTCCTGACTTTC. It specifies CASSAEGIGYSGANVLTF. The full variable domain, its missing parts supplied by reference TRBV7-8 and TRBJ2-6, is GAGVSQSPRYKVAKRGQDVALRCDPISGHVSLFWYQQALGQGPEFLTYFQNEAQLDKSGLPSDRFFAERPEGSVSTLKIQRTQQEDSAVYLCASSAEGIGYSGANVLTFGAGSRLTVL.

This clonotype was seen once. The chain recombines TRBV5-1 with TRBJ2-2, with D perhaps matching TRBD2 (5 bases). This CDR3 region has 13 residues. V was trimmed by 4 bases and J by 6 bases, leaving 10 bases between them. Germline lookup yields CDR1 SGHRS and CDR2 YFSETQ. The CDR3 region is CASSPIASGELFF. In DNA form, the CDR3 reads TGCGCCAGCAGCCCAATAGCGTCCGGGGAGCTGTTTTTT.

The chain couples TRBV7-9 to TRBJ2-4, with D hard to call. V dropped 5 bases and J dropped 6 bases, with 14 bases sitting between them. In germline, CDR1 is SEHNR, CDR2 FQNEAQ (reference sequence). CDR3 size: 14 residues. CDR3 in DNA: TGTGCCAGCAGCCCTCGGGTAGGGATAAACATTCAGTACTTC. It codes for CASSPRVGINIQYF. The complete variable domain, with remaining parts taken from reference TRBV7-9 and TRBJ2-4, reads DTGVSQNPRHKITKRGQNVTFRCDPISEHNRLYWYRQTLGQGPEFLTYFQNEAQLEKSRLLSDRFSAERPKGSFSTLEIQRTEQGDSAMYLCASSPRVGINIQYFGAGTRLSVL.

For the CDR3, the DNA is TGTGCCAGCAGCGTTGGACAGGGATCTTCAACCTACGAGCAGTACTTC. Its protein product is CASSVGQGSSTYEQYF. The V call is TRBV9, the J call TRBJ2-7, with 8 bases fitting TRBD1. The CDR3 runs 16 residues. The trim removed 2 bases at V and 2 bases at J, leaving 9 bases unmatched. The germline CDR1 and CDR2 sequences are SGDLS and YYNGEE.

This clonotype turned up a few times. The gene calls are TRBV5-1 and TRBJ2-1, with D perhaps TRBD1 (6 bases). The V end was cut by 4 bases, the J end by 7 bases, with 12 bases between. This CDR3 region has 13 residues. CDR1 is SGHRS and CDR2 is YFSETQ in the germline V gene. CDR3 sequence (DNA): TGCGCCAGCAGCCCAGGGGAGAGGAATGAGCAGTTCTTC. It is translated as CASSPGERNEQFF.

This clonotype was picked up many times. The chain couples TRBV12-3 or TRBV12-4 to TRBJ2-1; 10 nucleotides agree with TRBD1. J gave up 10 bases and V 6 bases, and 9 bases lay outside the gene matches. The CDR3 runs 14 residues. The chain's CDR3 is CASSPWTGGGEQFF. As DNA, the CDR3 is TGTGCCAGCAGCCCTTGGACAGGGGGTGGAGAGCAGTTCTTC.

This clonotype was counted a few times. V is TRBV12-3 or TRBV12-4 and J is TRBJ1-4; tentative D call: TRBD1 (6 bases). V was clipped by 2 bases and J by 8 bases, with 9 bases between them. The CDR3 contains 13 residues. Here the CDR3 DNA reads TGTGCCAGCAGTTTAAACGACAGGGAAAAACTGTTTTTT. Its protein product is CASSLNDREKLFF.

The CDR3 nucleotides read TGCGCCAGCAGCCATTTCACATCGGGTGGCGACACCGGGGAGCTGTTTTTT. It yields the protein CASSHFTSGGDTGELFF. V usage is TRBV4-3 and J usage is TRBJ2-2; no firm D call. The CDR3 has 17 residues. V was pared by 3 bases and J by 3 bases, with 17 bases between. Germline assignment: CDR1 LGHNA and CDR2 YSLEER.